Here is one T cell receptor (beta chain) with its context. Its antigen is unidentified. Collection occurred without any documented infections or immune events in donors. The data were produced by immunoSEQ multiplex PCR, yet TCRdb's version contains in-frame clones alone and is incomplete. The sample contains about 58,000 clones, approximately 89% of which appear only once. The data were obtained in a study of identifying expanded T cells in peripheral blood. The CDR3 is made up of 13 amino acids. Looked up from germline, CDR1 is MDHEN and CDR2 is SYDVKM. The J segment lost 3 bases and the V segment lost 7 bases, leaving 5 bases of the junction unmatched. Overall study findings and caveats: Over around two and four weeks, about 15 and 19 clones changed, versus approximately 1.1 between replicates. Approximately 2-week clone count variance significantly increased as total template count grew.

This chain uses TRBV28 with TRBJ2-7; 8 bases line up with TRBD2. The specimen sequenced was blood. The source of this sequence is a person aged 18 to 75 in good health. CDR3 residues: CASKRLAGYEQYF. CDR3 DNA: TGTGCCAGCAAGCGGCTAGCGGGCTACGAGCAGTACTTC.